These 28 T cell receptor beta chains were all obtained from the same sample, sequenced in a study of blood T cell repertoires in COVID-19. Repertoires were generated with immunoSEQ multiplex PCR, while TCRdb's copy carries only in-frame clones and drops some. The sample holds around 240,000 clones, roughly nine tenths seen once. The sequenced material came from PBMCs or T cells enriched from blood (not recorded which). The source of these receptors is a human donor in a cohort exposed to, infected with or recovered from COVID-19 (not recorded which). The donor label of this sample is uncertain.

V and J are TRBV7-2 and TRBJ2-5; 7 bases line up with TRBD2. Germline V lookup: CDR1 SGHTA, CDR2 FQGNSA. This CDR3 has 16 amino acids. Unmatched junction bases numbered 12, after V lost 4 bases and J lost 4 bases. CDR3 DNA sequence: TGTGCCAGCAGCTCCTTCCCTAGCGGTTGGGGAGAGACCCAGTACTTC. It yields the protein CASSSFPSGWGETQYF.

V is TRBV27 and J is TRBJ1-4; D remains unclear. From germline, CDR1 is MNHEY and CDR2 SMNVEV (reference sequence). Trimming shortened V by 8 bases and J by 5 bases, and 18 bases separated the two germline ends. The CDR3 contains 15 residues. CDR3 in amino acids: CASSYGGRENEKLFF. CDR3 DNA: TGTGCCAGCTCCTATGGAGGGCGGGAGAATGAAAAACTGTTTTTT. The whole variable domain, remainder taken from reference TRBV27 and TRBJ1-4, is EAQVTQNPRYLITVTGKKLTVTCSQNMNHEYMSWYRQDPGLGLRQIYYSMNVEVTDKGDVPEGYKVSRKEKRNFPLILESPSPNQTSLYFCASSYGGRENEKLFFGSGTQLSVL.

This clone was picked up one time. The rearrangement joins TRBV6-5 to TRBJ1-1, with TRBD1 identical over 9 bases. Germline trimming cut 6 bases from V and 2 bases from J; bases unmatched to any gene: 4. The CDR3 sequence is 14 residues long. The germline V gene has CDR1 MNHEY and CDR2 SVGAGI. The CDR3: CASRAGQGNTEAFF. The CDR3 nucleotides are TGTGCCAGCAGGGCGGGACAGGGAAACACTGAAGCTTTCTTT.

This clone has a single count. The chain employs TRBV14 and TRBJ1-2, with unresolved D. V was shortened by 6 bases and J by 3 bases, with 14 bases between the two germline ends. CDR1 and CDR2 (germline): SGHDN, FVKESK. CDR3 length equals 14 residues. DNA of the CDR3: TGTGCCAGCAGTATAAGGGTCGGGGACTATGGCTACACCTTC. It encodes CASSIRVGDYGYTF.

The chain employs TRBV3-1 (or the pseudogene TRBV3-2) and TRBJ2-2, with 10 nucleotides matching TRBD2. After removal of 2 bases from V and 3 bases from J, the junction contained 3 bases not matched to a gene. The CDR3 is made up of 16 amino acids. Germline V gives CDR1 LGHDT, CDR2 YNNKEL (reference sequence). This CDR3 reads CASSQSGGADTGELFF. CDR3 bases: TGTGCCAGCAGCCAAAGCGGGGGGGCTGACACCGGGGAGCTGTTTTTT.

The chain has TRBV12-5 and TRBJ2-5; 10 bases match TRBD2. With V trimmed by 3 bases and J by 9 bases, 7 bases remained unmatched. The CDR3 totals 14 residues. CDR1 is LGHNT, CDR2 FRNRAP, per germline. In nucleotides, the CDR3 is TGTGCTAGTGGTTTAGGTCTAGCGGGGGAGGCCCAGTACTTC. Encoded protein: CASGLGLAGEAQYF.

This sequence joins TRBV9 and TRBJ2-3, with TRBD2 matching over 11 bases. CDR3 size: 16 residues. Germline V gives CDR1 SGDLS, CDR2 YYNGEE. V lost 2 bases to trimming and J lost 11 bases; unmatched junction nucleotides: 13. This CDR3 reads CASSVGLAGGPNGQYF. In DNA form, the CDR3 reads TGTGCCAGCAGCGTCGGGCTAGCGGGGGGCCCCAACGGGCAGTATTTT.

The chain uses TRBV12-5 and TRBJ1-4; 7 positions agree with TRBD1. The junction had 10 bases not matched to a gene; V was cut back by 0 bases and J by 0 bases. The CDR3 runs to 19 residues. Germline V gene lookup returns CDR1 LGHNT and CDR2 FRNRAP. In nucleotides, the CDR3 is TGTGCTAGTGGTTTGGTAAGACAGGGTCTCACAGCAACTAATGAAAAACTGTTTTTT. Amino acid sequence: CASGLVRQGLTATNEKLFF.

The rearrangement links TRBV19 to TRBJ2-3; 10 nucleotides align to TRBD2. From germline, CDR1 is LNHDA and CDR2 SQIVND (reference sequence). The CDR3 runs 14 residues. V shed 5 bases, J shed 7 bases, and the junction held 6 bases outside the gene matches. Written as DNA, the CDR3 is TGTGCCAGTAGTTCCAGCGGGGGGGCACATACGCAGTATTTT. Protein product: CASSSSGGAHTQYF.

The rearrangement uses TRBV19 and TRBJ1-3, with D perhaps matching TRBD1 (6 bases). The CDR3 loop spans 16 amino acids. Looked up from germline, CDR1 is LNHDA and CDR2 is SQIVND (reference sequence). Trimming removed 7 bases from V and 0 bases from J, with 16 bases in between. The CDR3 loop is CASTKPGGRSGNTIYF. CDR3 DNA sequence: TGTGCCAGTACTAAACCGGGGGGCCGCTCTGGAAACACCATATATTTT.

The V and J genes are TRBV6-4 and TRBJ2-1; weak D call: TRBD2 (5 bases). The CDR3 loop spans 15 amino acids. The germline V gene has CDR1 MRHNA and CDR2 SNTAGT. Trimming removed 8 bases at V and 0 bases at J, with 14 bases between. The CDR3 region has the DNA TGTGCCAGCTCTAGCCTTCATAGCTCCTACAATGAGCAGTTCTTC. Its translation is CASSSLHSSYNEQFF.

The gene calls are TRBV4-3 and TRBJ2-7; 7 bases are shared with TRBD1. The CDR3 consists of 17 residues. The germline V gene has CDR1 LGHNA and CDR2 YSLEER. V shed 2 bases, J shed 5 bases, and the junction held 15 bases outside the gene matches. The CDR3 sequence is CASSQNLFRDRRDEQYF. The CDR3 DNA is TGCGCCAGCAGCCAAAACCTGTTCCGGGACAGAAGAGACGAGCAGTACTTC.

The gene calls are TRBV7-9 and TRBJ2-7; D unresolved. This CDR3 is built from 16 residues. Deletions cut 0 bases from V and 5 bases from J, with 17 bases between. Germline assignment: CDR1 SEHNR and CDR2 FQNEAQ (reference sequence). CDR3 in DNA: TGTGCCAGCAGCTTAGCGCTAGGTGCGGTCCGGGACGAGCAGTACTTC. This codes for CASSLALGAVRDEQYF.

The rearrangement joins TRBV7-9 to TRBJ1-2, with D unclear. This CDR3 contains 15 residues. The germline V gene has CDR1 SEHNR and CDR2 FQNEAQ (reference sequence). V lost 1 base to trimming and J lost 2 bases, with 11 bases between them. This CDR3 reads CASSLDSGPNYGYTF. The CDR3 coding sequence is TGTGCCAGCAGCTTAGACTCAGGCCCGAACTATGGCTACACCTTC.

The chain carries TRBV18 and TRBJ1-5; no reliable D call. CDR1 is KGHSH and CDR2 is LQKENI in the germline V gene. The CDR3 is made up of 12 amino acids. Trimming removed 3 bases at V and 6 bases at J, with 6 bases between. The CDR3 here is CASSPEGQPQHF. The CDR3 nucleotides read TGTGCCAGCTCACCTGAGGGTCAGCCCCAGCATTTT.

The chain has TRBV7-9 and TRBJ2-7; maybe TRBD1 (5 bases). There are 14 residues in the CDR3. Trimming stripped 6 bases from V and 1 base from J, with 13 bases between. From germline, CDR1 is SEHNR and CDR2 FQNEAQ (reference sequence). The DNA for the CDR3 is TGTGCCAGCAGTCCACCCCGACAGTCCTACGAGCAGTACTTC. As protein: CASSPPRQSYEQYF.

The J gene is TRBJ2-3, the V gene TRBV3-1 (or the pseudogene TRBV3-2), with 12 bases matching TRBD2. The CDR3 length is 17 residues. The germline CDR1 and CDR2 sequences are LGHDT and YNNKEL (reference sequence). V dropped 2 bases and J dropped 2; count of bases not matched to a gene: 5. CDR3 sequence: CASSQTSGGPPTDTQYF. The CDR3 nucleotides read TGTGCCAGCAGCCAAACTAGCGGGGGGCCCCCCACAGATACGCAGTATTTT.

The chain has TRBV10-2 and TRBJ2-3; 8 nucleotides align to TRBD2. Per the germline V gene, CDR1 is WSHSY and CDR2 is SAAADI. This CDR3 has 13 amino acids. V shed 8 bases, J shed 6 bases, and the junction held 7 bases outside the gene matches. The CDR3 is CASGSGVYDTQYF. The CDR3 region has the DNA TGCGCCAGCGGTAGCGGGGTATACGATACGCAGTATTTT.

This chain links TRBV13 with TRBJ2-1, with 8 bases identical to TRBD1. The CDR3 spans 16 residues. The V gene end was trimmed by 4 bases and the J gene end by 1 base; junction bases not matched to a gene: 6. The V gene's germline CDR1 is PRHDT and CDR2 FYEKMQ (reference sequence). The CDR3 loop reads CASSSRDRLSYNEQFF. The CDR3 bases are TGTGCCAGCAGCTCCAGGGACAGGCTTTCCTACAATGAGCAGTTCTTC.

The chain links TRBV5-1 to TRBJ2-7; the match to TRBD1 covers 7 bases. The germline CDR1 and CDR2 sequences are SGHRS and YFSETQ. This CDR3 contains 13 residues. The J segment lost 5 bases and the V segment lost 3 bases, leaving 5 bases of the junction unmatched. The CDR3 bases are TGCGCCAGCAGCTCTGGACAGGACCACGAGCAGTACTTC. Its translation is CASSSGQDHEQYF.

The J gene is TRBJ1-1, the V gene TRBV27; TRBD1 aligns across 7 bases. Germline values: CDR1 MNHEY, CDR2 SMNVEV (reference sequence). This CDR3 spans 13 amino acids. The trim removed 5 bases at V and 10 bases at J, leaving 10 bases unmatched. This chain's CDR3 is CASSPNTGVRAFF. CDR3 nucleotides: TGTGCCAGCAGTCCAAATACAGGGGTAAGAGCTTTCTTT.

The chain employs TRBV20-1 and TRBJ1-1; D might be TRBD1 (6 bases). Trimming cost V 3 bases and J 5 bases, with 13 bases left between them. CDR1 is DFQATT and CDR2 is SNEGSKA in the germline V gene (reference sequence). The CDR3 length is 13 residues. The CDR3 DNA follows: TGCAGTGCTAGTGCTCCAGGGGAAACTGAAGCTTTCTTT. Encoded protein: CSASAPGETEAFF.

V usage is TRBV7-9 and J usage is TRBJ2-5; D may be TRBD2 (6 bases). Trimming cost V 5 bases and J 5 bases, with 18 bases left between them. The CDR3 consists of 15 residues. Germline V gene data show CDR1 as SEHNR and CDR2 as FQNEAQ (reference sequence). The CDR3 reads CASSDPGLSGETQYF. Here the CDR3 DNA reads TGTGCCAGCAGCGATCCGGGACTGTCGGGGGAGACCCAGTACTTC.

This chain joins TRBV9 and TRBJ1-2; D is undetermined. The CDR3 length is 12 residues. The V end lost 4 bases, the J end lost 5 bases, and 9 bases lay between the germline ends. Looked up from germline, CDR1 is SGDLS and CDR2 is YYNGEE. The CDR3 DNA reads TGTGCCAGCAGCCCCAGCGGGTATGGCTACACCTTC. Its translation: CASSPSGYGYTF.

The V and J genes are TRBV5-4 and TRBJ2-3, with 10 bases lining up with TRBD2. CDR1 and CDR2 from the germline V gene are SGHNT and YYREEE (reference sequence). Losses at the gene ends were 0 bases for V and 5 bases for J; bases not matched to a gene: 6. There are 16 residues in the CDR3. Here the CDR3 reads CASSLGSSGGIDTQYF. In nucleotides, the CDR3 is TGTGCCAGCAGCTTGGGATCTAGCGGGGGAATAGATACGCAGTATTTT.

The chain employs TRBV6-6 and TRBJ2-7, with D possibly being TRBD1 (7 bases). This CDR3 comprises 12 residues. The V gene's germline CDR1 is MNHNY and CDR2 SVGAGI (reference sequence). The germline V and J ends were trimmed by 8 bases and 10 bases, with 18 bases remaining between them. CDR3 region: CASRGTEAGQYF. The CDR3 nucleotides read TGTGCCAGCCGGGGGACAGAGGCTGGCCAGTACTTC.

The CDR3 loop reads CASSQRGGGAQETQYF. In DNA form, the CDR3 reads TGTGCCAGCAGCCAGCGGGGCGGGGGGGCCCAAGAGACCCAGTACTTC. V gene TRBV4-2 combines with J gene TRBJ2-5, with 9 bases lining up with TRBD2. The ends lost 3 bases at V and 1 base at J; junction bases unmatched: 6. CDR3 size: 16 residues. Germline CDR1 and CDR2: LGHNA and YNFKEQ.

This chain joins TRBV5-6 and TRBJ2-7; D not certain. The ends were cut back, 3 bases at V and 2 bases at J, with 3 bases in the middle. The CDR3 contains 11 residues. CDR1 is SGHDT and CDR2 is YYEEEE in the germline V gene. The CDR3 sequence: CASSYTYEQYF. In nucleotides, the CDR3 is TGTGCCAGCAGCTACACCTACGAGCAGTACTTC.